This TCR beta chain was found in a study of blood T cell repertoires in COVID-19 (dated by TCRdb to 2018 to 2021). As for the study more broadly: Samples covering the acute and convalescent phases of COVID-19 were provided by collaborators in the United States, Italy and Spain. Deeply sampled blood TCRbeta repertoires from subjects exposed to, actively infected with, or recovered from COVID-19 were included in the dataset. The repertoires were made available in a free public database intended to serve as a resource for research on the immune response to SARS-CoV-2. The prospective study material was composed of cDNA or gDNA derived from T cells, B-cell-depleted T cells, or PBMCs. Sample metadata almost always included a de-identified subject ID, COVID-19 status, age in years and sex. The samples were drawn from the first 160 participants of the ongoing ImmuneRACE study and from 950 to 1,500 subjects provided by 6 global collaborators. Where available, HLA class I and class II types were obtained from metadata supplied by the sample provider rather than from assay-based typing. The investigation overall reported the following: Clinical and demographic metadata were provided uncurated, with the amount varying by source and participant.

TCRbeta CDR3 regions were amplified from genomic DNA using the immunoSEQ Assay, a bias-controlled multiplex PCR. The authors' analysis ran thus. The number of nucleated cells in each sample was estimated from the amplification of reference gene primers within the assay. To quantify the absolute abundance of each unique TCRbeta CDR3 rearrangement, sequence reads were collapsed and filtered. Productive Simpson clonality was computed per sample as the square root of Simpson's diversity index over productive rearrangements. TCRdb's version of the immuneACCESS table is confined to in-frame rearrangements and falls short of the full clone set. An unresolved V gene accounts for under half of the shortfall where checked; the remainder is of unknown origin. The V and J calls and clone size come from that table; D and trimming were worked out from the DNA. Across this sample there are more than 95,000 clones, with about four fifths seen only once. Approximately 12% of the sample belongs to the ten largest clones.

This clone was seen more than once but under ten times. Its antigen remains undetermined. The input lacks base qualities; no much larger clone sits a single base away. The collaborating institutions used their own protocols to collect whole blood in K2EDTA tubes. For TCRbeta analysis, collaborators shipped samples in one of three forms: frozen whole blood, isolated PBMCs, or DNA extracted from either of those sample types. The CDR3 runs 13 residues from the cysteine to the phenylalanine. Here the CDR3 DNA is all that survives: 39 bases in frame from base 1. V loses 5 bases of germline sequence and J loses 5 bases, and the interval between the two ends is 12 bases.

The sequence was collected from a human donor in a cohort sampled during active COVID-19. Sequenced: peripheral blood. This chain joins TRBV12-3 or TRBV12-4 to TRBJ1-2, and perhaps TRBD1 as D gene, on 5 matching bases. The CDR3 region has the sequence CASSETQGYGYTF. The DNA sequence is as follows: TGTGCCAGCAGTGAAACCCAGGGTTATGGCTACACCTTC.